The present TCR beta chain was sequenced within a study of control samples from healthy donors and cancer patients. Sequencing was performed with immunoSEQ multiplex PCR; in TCRdb, only in-frame clones are kept and a portion is missing. The sample carries fewer than 200,000 clones, 95% to 96% recorded once. Germline V gives CDR1 MDHEN, CDR2 SYDVKM. V lost 6 bases to trimming and J lost 2 bases; unmatched junction nucleotides: 13. This CDR3 spans 18 amino acids. The sequenced material came from blood. The chain is built from TRBV28 and TRBJ1-6, with 7 bases aligning to TRBD1. This receptor was taken from a woman aged 25 to 45 in good health. The CDR3 protein is CASRGTLTGLAYNSPLHF. CDR3 nucleotide sequence: TGTGCCAGCAGGGGAACGCTGACAGGGTTGGCCTATAATTCACCCCTCCACTTT.